These T cell receptor beta chains were read from a single sample in a study of beta chain features in type 1 diabetes. Some clones are missing from TCRdb's copy, which holds only in-frame ones; the method was immunoSEQ multiplex PCR. The sample lists under 95,000 clones, 25% to 35% occurring once. Sequenced input: stem cell memory CD4+ T cells from blood. These receptors were taken from a young woman in good health. CDR3s include the opening cysteine and the closing phenylalanine or tryptophan. The D gene is left open where the match is weak. Clone size is given for some rows only: seen once, a few or many times, or a class if the clone is expanded.

D,length,J,V,size,CDR3,DNA
.,15,TRBJ1-6,TRBV7-2,few,CASSFGGYYNSPLHF,TGTGCCAGCAGCTTCGGAGGGTACTATAATTCACCCCTCCACTTT
TRBD1,16,TRBJ2-5,TRBV4-1,.,CASSQDTDRGSETQYF,TGCGCCAGCAGCCAAGATACGGACAGGGGGTCGGAGACCCAGTACTTC
TRBD1,14,TRBJ1-2,TRBV10-3,.,CAISRRQGHYGYTF,TGTGCCATCAGTCGTAGACAGGGACACTATGGCTACACCTTC
.,15,TRBJ2-2,TRBV5-1,few,CASSPQGSNTGELFF,TGCGCCAGCAGCCCGCAGGGGAGCAACACCGGGGAGCTGTTTTTT
.,14,TRBJ2-3,TRBV2,few,CASLPNRVTDTQYF,TGTGCCAGTTTGCCAAACCGGGTCACAGATACGCAGTATTTT
.,15,TRBJ1-6,TRBV5-4,.,CASSLIQGGNSPLHF,TGTGCCAGCAGCTTGATCCAGGGTGGAAATTCACCCCTCCACTTT
TRBD1,16,TRBJ2-3,TRBV25-1,.,CASSEIAGGREDTQYF,TGTGCCAGCAGTGAAATCGCAGGGGGCCGTGAGGATACGCAGTATTTT
TRBD2,17,TRBJ2-1,TRBV28,.,CASRGASGRSSYNEQFF,TGTGCCAGCAGGGGGGCTAGCGGGAGGAGCTCCTACAATGAGCAGTTCTTC
.,16,TRBJ2-2,TRBV5-1,.,CASSTDSRGYTRELFF,TGCGCCAGCAGTACGGACTCCCGAGGTTACACCCGGGAGCTGTTTTTT
.,15,TRBJ1-2,TRBV10-2,.,CASSAPDQGHYGYTF,TGCGCCAGCAGCGCACCTGACCAGGGCCACTATGGCTACACCTTC
TRBD2,17,TRBJ2-7,TRBV27,.,CASRPRGSGSHSYEQYF,TGTGCCAGCAGGCCCCGAGGGAGCGGGAGCCACTCCTACGAGCAGTACTTC
TRBD1,14,TRBJ2-7,TRBV6-6,few,CASSLKGASYEQYF,TGTGCCAGCAGTTTGAAGGGGGCCTCCTACGAGCAGTACTTC
.,16,TRBJ2-1,TRBV5-1,few,CASSLAGILAGNEQFF,TGCGCCAGCAGCTTGGCCGGCATACTAGCAGGGAATGAGCAGTTCTTC
TRBD1,12,TRBJ2-5,TRBV6-5,.,CASSEQGKTQYF,TGTGCCAGCAGTGAACAGGGGAAGACCCAGTACTTC
TRBD1,14,TRBJ1-1,TRBV5-6,.,CASSWAGGDTEAFF,TGTGCCAGCAGCTGGGCAGGGGGCGATACTGAAGCTTTCTTT
TRBD1,14,TRBJ1-6,TRBV5-1,once,CASSPGQDRSPLHF,TGCGCCAGCAGCCCGGGACAGGACCGGTCACCCCTCCACTTT
TRBD1,17,TRBJ1-2,TRBV18,few,CASSPRARQGANYGYTF,TGTGCCAGCTCACCTAGAGCCCGACAGGGGGCCAACTATGGCTACACCTTC
.,14,TRBJ1-5,TRBV7-2,.,CASSSGTANQPQHF,TGTGCCAGCAGCTCAGGGACTGCAAATCAGCCCCAGCATTTT
.,14,TRBJ1-2,TRBV12-5,.,CASGLVAGEGGYTF,TGTGCTAGTGGTTTGGTAGCAGGGGAAGGTGGCTACACCTTC
.,13,TRBJ1-1,TRBV14,many,CASSQALYTEAFF,TGTGCCAGCAGCCAAGCACTCTACACTGAAGCTTTCTTT
.,15,TRBJ1-6,TRBV7-2,.,CASSLKGEGSSPLHF,TGTGCCAGCAGCTTAAAGGGGGAGGGGAGTTCACCCCTCCACTTT
.,12,TRBJ1-2,TRBV5-1,few,CASSFPEESYTF,TGCGCCAGCAGCTTTCCGGAGGAAAGCTACACCTTC
.,14,TRBJ1-5,TRBV27,.,CASRSGYSNQPQHF,TGTGCCAGCAGATCGGGATATAGCAATCAGCCCCAGCATTTT
TRBD2,15,TRBJ2-7,TRBV5-1,.,CASSSGGAGGYEQYF,TGCGCCAGCAGCTCCGGAGGGGCGGGAGGCTACGAGCAGTACTTC
TRBD1,16,TRBJ1-1,TRBV5-6,few,CASSLGQDFWVTEAFF,TGTGCCAGCAGCCTCGGACAGGATTTCTGGGTCACTGAAGCTTTCTTT
.,18,TRBJ2-5,TRBV21-1,.,CASSKGGLAGQFQETQYF,TGTGCCAGCAGCAAGGGGGGACTAGCGGGGCAGTTTCAAGAGACCCAGTACTTC
TRBD1,16,TRBJ2-2,TRBV5-6,.,CASSSTGGLYTGELFF,TGTGCCAGCAGCTCGACAGGGGGCCTCTACACCGGGGAGCTGTTTTTT
TRBD2,17,TRBJ2-1,TRBV2,.,CASRVAGGLSSYNEQFF,TGTGCCAGCAGAGTAGCGGGGGGTTTGAGCTCCTACAATGAGCAGTTCTTC
.,15,TRBJ2-7,TRBV15,few,CATSRDKAVSYEQYF,TGTGCCACCAGCAGAGATAAAGCGGTCTCCTACGAGCAGTACTTC
.,15,TRBJ1-1,TRBV6-6,few,CASSYSRGQSTEAFF,TGTGCCAGCAGTTACTCGCGGGGGCAGAGCACTGAAGCTTTCTTT
.,11,TRBJ2-3,TRBV19,few,CASCSTDTQYF,TGTGCCTCCTGTAGCACAGATACGCAGTATTTT
TRBD2,14,TRBJ2-5,TRBV6-5,.,CASRTLAEQETQYF,TGTGCCAGCAGGACACTAGCGGAACAAGAGACCCAGTACTTC
.,11,TRBJ2-7,TRBV30,few,CAWSQGHEQYF,TGTGCCTGGTCACAGGGCCACGAGCAGTACTTC
.,15,TRBJ2-1,TRBV27,.,CASRDRLVARNEQFF,TGTGCCAGCAGGGATAGACTAGTCGCCAGGAATGAGCAGTTCTTC
.,13,TRBJ1-1,TRBV2,few,CASSVGGNTEAFF,TGTGCCAGCAGTGTGGGGGGTAACACTGAAGCTTTCTTT
.,16,TRBJ1-2,TRBV6-6,.,CASRRTSGLSNYGYTF,TGTGCCAGCAGACGCACCTCAGGACTCAGTAACTATGGCTACACCTTC
.,13,TRBJ2-5,TRBV6-1,few,CASSPRGRETQYF,TGTGCCAGCAGCCCCAGGGGTCGGGAGACCCAGTACTTC
TRBD1,15,TRBJ2-1,TRBV7-8,.,CASSTTGGFYNEQFF,TGTGCCAGCAGCACGACAGGGGGATTTTACAATGAGCAGTTCTTC
TRBD1,13,TRBJ2-7,TRBV18,.,CASSPVQGGEQYF,TGTGCCAGCTCACCTGTACAGGGGGGCGAGCAGTACTTC
.,17,TRBJ1-2,TRBV5-1,few,CASSLVSLHSFQGGYTF,TGCGCCAGCAGCTTGGTTTCGCTACATAGCTTTCAAGGTGGCTACACCTTC
TRBD1,16,TRBJ2-5,TRBV5-1,.,CASSRSGGTVQETQYF,TGCGCCAGCAGTCGGTCAGGTGGGACAGTCCAAGAGACCCAGTACTTC
TRBD2,13,TRBJ2-1,TRBV30,few,CAWSVGGANEQFF,TGTGCCTGGAGTGTCGGGGGGGCCAATGAGCAGTTCTTC
TRBD1,15,TRBJ2-5,TRBV2,.,CASSAGTGVDETQYF,TGTGCCAGCAGTGCCGGGACAGGCGTGGACGAGACCCAGTACTTC
.,8,TRBJ1-1,TRBV7-8,few,CAIREAFF,TGTGCCATCCGGGAAGCTTTCTTT
.,13,TRBJ1-5,TRBV7-2,.,CASSPRLAQPQHF,TGTGCCAGCAGCCCTAGGCTTGCTCAGCCCCAGCATTTT
.,17,TRBJ1-1,TRBV9,.,CASSVGTGTFMNTEAFF,TGTGCCAGCAGCGTAGGAACAGGTACTTTCATGAACACTGAAGCTTTCTTT
.,16,TRBJ2-7,TRBV2,.,CASSPTWDSSNYEQYF,TGTGCCAGCAGTCCGACCTGGGACTCGAGTAACTACGAGCAGTACTTC
TRBD2,15,TRBJ2-7,TRBV9,.,CASSVATSGPYEQYF,TGTGCCAGCAGCGTAGCGACTAGCGGGCCCTACGAGCAGTACTTC
TRBD1,15,TRBJ1-2,TRBV11-1,few,CASSRPGTGDYGYTF,TGTGCCAGCAGCCGACCCGGGACAGGGGACTATGGCTACACCTTC
TRBD1,15,TRBJ2-1,TRBV6-6,.,CASSYQGTGTNEQFF,TGTGCCAGCAGTTACCAGGGGACAGGGACCAATGAGCAGTTCTTC
TRBD1,19,TRBJ1-3,TRBV5-1,few,CASSPWMGQGIGSGNTIYF,TGCGCCAGCAGCCCTTGGATGGGACAGGGGATTGGGTCTGGAAACACCATATATTTT
.,15,TRBJ2-7,TRBV5-6,.,CASSPRQGWTYEQYF,TGTGCCAGCAGCCCTCGCCAGGGTTGGACCTACGAGCAGTACTTC
.,14,TRBJ2-1,TRBV7-9,.,CASSLPPNVNEQFF,TGTGCCAGCAGCTTACCCCCAAATGTGAATGAGCAGTTCTTC
.,13,TRBJ1-6,TRBV2,.,CASSAFEGSPLHF,TGTGCCAGCAGTGCCTTCGAGGGTTCACCCCTCCACTTT